This is a list of T cell receptor beta chains from one sample in a study of blood T cell repertoires in COVID-19. Sequencing was performed with immunoSEQ multiplex PCR; in TCRdb, only in-frame clones are kept and a portion is missing. The table lists some 100,000 clones, approximately 90% of them singletons. Sequences were obtained from peripheral blood. The source of these receptors is a human donor in a cohort sampled during active COVID-19. Both conserved end residues are part of each CDR3. A D gene is named only where the DNA matches it firmly. A row's size may be missing; if present it is once, few, many or a size class.

cdr3_length j_call d_call v_call clone_size cdr3_nt cdr3_aa
15 TRBJ2-1 TRBD2 TRBV7-2 NA TGTGCCAGCAGCCCTCGGACTAGCGGGGTCAATGAGCAGTTCTTC CASSPRTSGVNEQFF
14 TRBJ1-5 TRBD1 TRBV7-2 NA TGTGCCAGCAGCTTAGTCGGTGCCGAAAGACAGGGGGATTTT CASSLVGAERQGDF
14 TRBJ2-5 NA TRBV5-1 NA TGCGCCAGCAGTAGGGGGGGCTACCAAGAGACCCAGTACTTC CASSRGGYQETQYF
16 TRBJ2-7 TRBD1 TRBV5-1 NA TGCGCCAGCAGCCCGGAAGGGACAGGACCCTCCTACGAGCAGTACTTC CASSPEGTGPSYEQYF
19 TRBJ2-1 TRBD2 TRBV2 NA TGTGCCAGCAGCCGCCCCCTGACTAGCGGGATCTTCTCCTACAATGAGCAGTTCTTC CASSRPLTSGIFSYNEQFF
13 TRBJ1-4 TRBD1 TRBV5-1 NA TGCGCCAGCGGACAGGGTACTAATGAAAAACTGTTTTTT CASGQGTNEKLFF
17 TRBJ2-3 TRBD2 TRBV4-3 NA TGCGCCAGCAGCCAAGATCACACTAGCGGGGGCACAGATACGCAGTATTTT CASSQDHTSGGTDTQYF
13 TRBJ1-6 NA TRBV24-1 NA TGTGCCCTGGGGGAGGCAGGTAATTCACCCCTCCACTTT CALGEAGNSPLHF
13 TRBJ2-1 NA TRBV25-1 once TGTGCCAGCAGTAGGGGGTGGGACAATGAGCAGTTCTTC CASSRGWDNEQFF
15 TRBJ1-5 NA TRBV10-3 NA TGTGCCATCAGCCCAACCCGACAGGATGGTCAGCCCCAGCATTTT CAISPTRQDGQPQHF
16 TRBJ1-2 NA TRBV4-1 NA TGCGCCAGCAGCCAGGCGATCTGGCAGGAGGGGTATGGCTACACCTTC CASSQAIWQEGYGYTF
16 TRBJ2-3 TRBD2 TRBV3-1/TRBV3-2 NA TGTGCCAGCAGCCCGACTAGCGGGGGGGCGACAGATACGCAGTATTTT CASSPTSGGATDTQYF
15 TRBJ1-4 TRBD1 TRBV25-1 NA TGTGCCAGCAGTGAATCAACAGGGGGAGAAGAAAAACTGTTTTTT CASSESTGGEEKLFF
14 TRBJ2-7 NA TRBV5-1 few TGCGCCAGCAGCTTTGCCGGGAGTAGATACGAGCAGTACTTC CASSFAGSRYEQYF
15 TRBJ2-7 TRBD2 TRBV6-5 NA TGTGCCAGCAGCGCCGGTAGCGGGAGTGTCTACGAGCAGTACTTC CASSAGSGSVYEQYF